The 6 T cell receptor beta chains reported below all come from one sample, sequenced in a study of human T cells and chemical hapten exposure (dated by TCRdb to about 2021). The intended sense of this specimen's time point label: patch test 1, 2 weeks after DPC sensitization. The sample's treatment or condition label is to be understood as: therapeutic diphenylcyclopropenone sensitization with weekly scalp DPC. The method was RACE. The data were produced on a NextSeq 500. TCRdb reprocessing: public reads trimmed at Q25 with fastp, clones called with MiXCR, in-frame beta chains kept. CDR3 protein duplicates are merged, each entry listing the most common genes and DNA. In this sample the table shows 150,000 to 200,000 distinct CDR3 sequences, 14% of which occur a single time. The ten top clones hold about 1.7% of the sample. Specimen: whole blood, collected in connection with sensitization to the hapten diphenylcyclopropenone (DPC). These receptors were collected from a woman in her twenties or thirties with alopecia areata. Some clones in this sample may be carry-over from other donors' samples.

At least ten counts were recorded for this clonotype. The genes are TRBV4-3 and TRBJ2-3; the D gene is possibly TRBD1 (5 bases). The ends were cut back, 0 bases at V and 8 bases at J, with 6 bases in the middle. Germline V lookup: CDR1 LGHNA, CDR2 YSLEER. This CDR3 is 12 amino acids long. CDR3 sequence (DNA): TGCGCCAGCAGCCAAGATAGGGGTACGCAGTATTTT. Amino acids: CASSQDRGTQYF.

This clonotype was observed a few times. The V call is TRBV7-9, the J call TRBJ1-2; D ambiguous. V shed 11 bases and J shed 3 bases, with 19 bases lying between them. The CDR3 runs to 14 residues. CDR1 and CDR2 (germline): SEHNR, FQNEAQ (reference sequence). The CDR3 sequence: CASIGGRYDYGYTF. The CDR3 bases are TGTGCCTCCATAGGAGGGAGATATGACTATGGCTACACCTTC.

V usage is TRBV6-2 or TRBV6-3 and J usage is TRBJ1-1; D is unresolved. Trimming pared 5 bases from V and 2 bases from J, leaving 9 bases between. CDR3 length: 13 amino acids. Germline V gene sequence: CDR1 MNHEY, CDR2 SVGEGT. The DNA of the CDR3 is TGTGCCAGCAGTGACGACTCTAACACTGAAGCTTTCTTT. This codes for CASSDDSNTEAFF.

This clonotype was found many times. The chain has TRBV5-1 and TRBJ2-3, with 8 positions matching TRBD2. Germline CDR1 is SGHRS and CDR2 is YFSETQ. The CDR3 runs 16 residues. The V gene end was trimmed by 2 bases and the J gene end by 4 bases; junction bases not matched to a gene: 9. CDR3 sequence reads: CASSFWSGSRPDTQYF. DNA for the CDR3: TGCGCCAGCAGCTTCTGGAGCGGGAGTCGTCCAGATACGCAGTATTTT.

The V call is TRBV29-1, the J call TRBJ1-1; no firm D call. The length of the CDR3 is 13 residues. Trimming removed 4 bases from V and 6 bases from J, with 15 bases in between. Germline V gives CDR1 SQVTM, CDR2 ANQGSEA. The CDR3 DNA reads TGCAGCGTTGTGGTTCGAGAGACCCCTGAAGCTTTCTTT. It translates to CSVVVRETPEAFF.

The CDR3 spells CASSEVSIEQFF. CDR3 coding DNA: TGTGCCAGCAGTGAAGTTAGCATTGAGCAGTTCTTC. The chain carries TRBV2 and TRBJ2-1; no reliable D call. Per germline, CDR1 SNHLY and CDR2 FYNNEI. The CDR3 runs to 12 residues. V was shortened by 1 base and J by 9 bases, with 7 bases between the two germline ends.